Listed here is a single T cell receptor (beta chain). The protocol was immunoSEQ multiplex PCR, while the TCRdb copy is restricted to in-frame clones and leaves out a portion. The sample records about 82,000 clones, about 91% being singletons. CDR1 and CDR2 from the germline V gene are SGDLS and YYNGEE. The V end was cut by 0 bases, the J end by 0 bases, with 4 bases between. The CDR3 covers 14 residues. The source of the sample is a study of siplizumab effects on memory and regulatory T cells. The sequenced material came from Tregs sorted from blood. This chain joins TRBV9 and TRBJ1-5; D call uncertain. The TCR comes from a human donor in good health. The CDR3 DNA sequence: TGTGCCAGCAGCGTAGTGGATAGCAATCAGCCCCAGCATTTT. This gives the protein CASSVVDSNQPQHF.